This T cell receptor (beta chain) was recorded in a study of blood T cells in healthy people across ages. Overall study results and limits: In long-lived donors, naive CD4+ cell counts and diversity exceeded those of aged donors. Researchers judged that diversity estimates from one million T cells fell short of true values. The recorded TCR beta diversity per million T cells decreased in a roughly linear manner with age.

At least 7 million PBMCs were isolated per sample. For the second PCR, which ran for about 6 to 12 cycles, a sample-barcoded 5' primer and a J-beta primer mix were used. MiXCR, applied by TCRdb to the 5' RACE reads, yields one record per CDR3 protein. The sample has about 1,400,000 distinct CDR3 sequences, 42% seen once. For this clonotype: Its antigen is as yet unknown.

The CDR3 length is 13 residues. V was trimmed by 9 bases and J by 5 bases, leaving 14 bases between them. Germline V lookup: CDR1 SGHAT, CDR2 FQNNGV. Sequenced material: blood. The chain has TRBV11-2 and TRBJ1-5, with unresolved D. The receptor's source is a woman under 30 in good health. CDR3 region: CASSNREDQPQHF. The CDR3 bases are TGTGCCAGTTCGAATAGGGAGGATCAGCCCCAGCATTTT.